The 25 T cell receptor beta chains below come from one sample, sequenced in a study of T cells in Graves' hyperthyroidism and ophthalmopathy. The investigators amplified TCR beta CDR3 regions from RNA transcripts. HTBI primers drove first-round RT-PCR of the TCR CDR3. TCRdb reprocessed the multiplex PCR reads via MiXCR and lists one record per CDR3 protein. There are 94,000 or so distinct CDR3 sequences in the sample; about half occur only once, and about 25% lies in the top ten. Sequencing used blood. The source is a woman between 35 and 50 years old with Graves' hyperthyroidism.

The rearrangement uses TRBV7-2 and TRBJ2-5, with D unresolved. The CDR3 runs to 10 residues. Trimming shortened V by 3 bases and J by 7 bases, and 3 bases separated the two germline ends. CDR1 and CDR2 from the germline V gene are SGHTA and FQGNSA. The CDR3 here is CASSFGTQYF. The CDR3 coding sequence is TGTGCCAGCAGCTTCGGGACCCAGTACTTC.

This clonotype was detected many times. V is TRBV10-3 and J is TRBJ1-1; D remains unclear. Trimming left V 6 bases short and J 1 base short, with 9 bases between. This CDR3 region has 13 residues. CDR1 ENHRY and CDR2 SYGVKD come from the germline V gene. The CDR3 DNA reads as TGTGCCATCAGGGAAGACGGGAACACTGAAGCTTTCTTT. Its protein product is CAIREDGNTEAFF.

This clonotype was recorded at least ten times. The rearrangement uses TRBV5-1 and TRBJ2-6, with 9 bases identical to TRBD1. Germline trimming cut 4 bases from V and 4 bases from J; bases unmatched to any gene: 15. In germline, CDR1 is SGHRS, CDR2 YFSETQ. There are 19 residues in the CDR3. The CDR3 protein is CASSKKGPGTGSGANVLTF. The CDR3 nucleotides read TGCGCCAGCAGCAAGAAAGGTCCCGGGACAGGGTCAGGGGCCAACGTCCTGACTTTC.

In regard to this clonotype: One end of the junction varies from germline; a read error may be responsible. The J gene is TRBJ1-3, the V gene TRBV24-1, with TRBD1 as a possible D gene (5 bases). The CDR3 is 13 residues long. CDR1 is KGHDR and CDR2 is SFDVKD in the germline V gene. CDR3 sequence: CATSDWTGNTIYF. In DNA, the CDR3 is TGTGCCACCAGCGATTGGACAGGAAACACCATATATTTT.

This clonotype appeared many times. The chain is built from TRBV7-9 and TRBJ1-2; D unresolved. The length of the CDR3 is 15 residues. Germline CDR1 SEHNR, CDR2 FQNEAQ (reference sequence). Trimming shortened V by 4 bases and J by 4 bases, and 16 bases separated the two germline ends. The CDR3 DNA follows: TGTGCCAGCAGCTCAGAATATGGGCTCCCCTATGGCTACACCTTC. This encodes CASSSEYGLPYGYTF.

This chain joins TRBV5-3 and TRBJ1-6; perhaps TRBD1 as D (6 bases). TRBV5-3 belongs to the ORF category, with a function that is uncertain. Trimming took 10 bases from V and 7 from J, leaving 9 bases between them. CDR3 size: 11 residues. The DNA for the CDR3 is TGTGCCGGACAGAGAAATTCACCCCTCCACTTT. Protein product: CAGQRNSPLHF.

The chain recombines TRBV12-3 or TRBV12-4 with TRBJ1-5, with 7 bases matching TRBD1. The V and J ends lost 5 bases and 4 bases, in that order; junction bases with no gene match: 11. The CDR3 contains 16 residues. CDR3 nucleotides: TGTGCCAGCAGTCAAGGAGTAGGGGGCAGGAATCAGCCCCAGCATTTT. It codes for CASSQGVGGRNQPQHF.

The rearrangement joins TRBV5-1 to TRBJ1-1; 8 positions agree with TRBD1. The CDR3 has 15 amino acids. Germline lookup yields CDR1 SGHRS and CDR2 YFSETQ. The V gene end was trimmed by 1 base and the J gene end by 4 bases; junction bases not matched to a gene: 6. The CDR3 nucleotides read TGCGCCAGCAGCTTGAAACAGGGGGAGGTCACTGAAGCTTTCTTT. It encodes CASSLKQGEVTEAFF.

The rearrangement links TRBV9 to TRBJ1-1; D is possibly TRBD1 (5 bases). V was cut by 5 bases and J by 1 base, with 15 bases left in between. Germline V gene lookup returns CDR1 SGDLS and CDR2 YYNGEE. This CDR3 is built from 15 residues. CDR3 region: CASRGEGAKNTEAFF. In DNA, the CDR3 is TGTGCCAGCAGAGGTGAAGGGGCAAAGAACACTGAAGCTTTCTTT.

This clonotype was recorded at least ten times. The chain combines TRBV5-5 with TRBJ1-2; D gene uncertain. The CDR3 is made up of 15 amino acids. The V and J ends lost 0 bases and 4 bases respectively, with 13 bases between them. In germline, CDR1 is SGHKS, CDR2 YYEKEE (reference sequence). The DNA for the CDR3 is TGTGCCAGCAGCTTGGGAGCGACGGAAAGCTATGGCTACACCTTC. It specifies CASSLGATESYGYTF.

Worth noting for this clonotype: A clone one base away is much larger, so this may be a read error. V usage is TRBV6-1 and J usage is TRBJ1-6, with D hard to call. The germline V gene has CDR1 MNHNS and CDR2 SASEGT. Trimming stripped 5 bases from V and 9 bases from J, with 17 bases between. This CDR3 is 15 amino acids long. The CDR3 coding sequence is TGTGCCAGCAGTCTGCATAAGAGAAATAGTTCACCCCTCCACTTT. Translated: CASSLHKRNSSPLHF.

The CDR3 spells CASSEDLGTNYGYTF. CDR3 bases: TGTGCCAGCAGTGAAGATCTGGGGACAAATTATGGCTACACCTTC. The V call is TRBV7-2, the J call TRBJ1-2, with TRBD1 as a possible D gene (6 bases). The CDR3 totals 15 residues. V shed 6 bases and J shed 5 bases, with 19 bases lying between them. The germline gives CDR1 SGHTA, CDR2 FQGNSA.

The chain links TRBV20-1 to TRBJ2-5; 10 positions match TRBD1. V was pared by 3 bases and J by 4 bases, with 2 bases of the junction left unmatched. Germline values: CDR1 DFQATT, CDR2 SNEGSKA (reference sequence). CDR3 length equals 13 residues. The CDR3 region has the DNA TGCAGTGCTAGGACAGGGGGCGTAGAGACCCAGTACTTC. Protein: CSARTGGVETQYF.

This clonotype was detected a few times. The V and J genes are TRBV6-6 and TRBJ2-5; D may be TRBD2 (7 bases). The CDR3 consists of 13 residues. V was cut by 3 bases and J by 10 bases, with 15 bases left in between. CDR1 is MNHNY, CDR2 SVGAGI, per germline (reference sequence). In DNA form, the CDR3 reads TGTGCCAGCAGTTATCAAGGGGGGGGAGGCCAGTACTTC. Its translation is CASSYQGGGGQYF.

This clonotype has ten or more counts. This sequence joins TRBV29-1 and TRBJ1-2; D is undetermined. The CDR3 totals 13 residues. Germline V lookup: CDR1 SQVTM, CDR2 ANQGSEA. V dropped 0 bases and J dropped 6 bases, with 11 bases sitting between them. For the CDR3, the DNA is TGCAGCGTTGAAGATGAAAGGAGACATGGCTACACCTTC. It specifies CSVEDERRHGYTF.

This chain links TRBV7-9 with TRBJ2-5, with TRBD2 matching over 12 bases. CDR1 SEHNR and CDR2 FQNEAQ come from the germline V gene (reference sequence). There are 16 residues in the CDR3. V was clipped by 5 bases and J by 5 bases; unmatched bases: 9. CDR3 region: CASSARLAGVRETQYF. As DNA, the CDR3 is TGTGCCAGCAGCGCGAGACTAGCGGGAGTCAGGGAGACCCAGTACTTC.

This clonotype was seen more than once but under ten times. The chain uses TRBV7-8 and TRBJ2-3; 7 bases align to TRBD2. Germline V gene sequence: CDR1 SGHVS, CDR2 FQNEAQ. The CDR3 is 16 residues long. V lost 2 bases, J lost 2 bases, and 7 bases stayed unmatched. The CDR3 protein is CASSLLGGRNTDTQYF. CDR3 DNA: TGTGCCAGCAGCTTACTGGGCGGGAGAAACACAGATACGCAGTATTTT.

This rearrangement joins TRBV29-1 to TRBJ2-5; D is unclear. This CDR3 spans 12 amino acids. Germline loops: CDR1 SQVTM, CDR2 ANQGSEA. For the CDR3, the DNA is TGCAGAGAGGTCATCGTACAAGAGACCCAGTACTTC. It yields the protein CREVIVQETQYF.

This clonotype was counted a single time. The chain employs TRBV11-1 and TRBJ2-2, with 7 bases fitting TRBD2. Germline CDR1 is SGHAT and CDR2 is FQDESV (reference sequence). The CDR3 loop spans 16 amino acids. V lost 3 bases to trimming and J lost 4 bases; unmatched junction nucleotides: 8. For the CDR3, the DNA is TGTGCCAGCAGCTTCACAGCGGGATGGTTCACCGGGGAGCTGTTTTTT. This codes for CASSFTAGWFTGELFF.

This clonotype was observed at least ten times. The rearrangement links TRBV10-3 to TRBJ1-3; 9 nucleotides agree with TRBD1. Germline values: CDR1 ENHRY, CDR2 SYGVKD. Trimming at V came to 7 bases and at J to 2 bases, leaving 12 bases not matched to a gene. This CDR3 is built from 17 residues. Here the CDR3 reads CAITDSGQGSPGNTIYF. The CDR3 coding sequence is TGTGCCATCACTGACTCCGGACAGGGGAGTCCTGGAAACACCATATATTTT.

The rearrangement uses TRBV6-1 and TRBJ2-2; 9 bases agree with TRBD2. The CDR3 spans 16 residues. J was trimmed by 5 bases and V by 8 bases; bases with no gene match: 12. CDR1 MNHNS and CDR2 SASEGT come from the germline V gene. For the CDR3, the DNA is TGTGCCAGCTCGTCCCGTAGCGGGAGTGGTACCGGGGAGCTGTTTTTT. Translated: CASSSRSGSGTGELFF.

The chain recombines TRBV29-1 with TRBJ2-7; 9 bases align to TRBD1. The J segment lost 2 bases and the V segment lost 7 bases, leaving 3 bases of the junction unmatched. In germline, CDR1 is SQVTM, CDR2 ANQGSEA. The CDR3 has 12 residues. The CDR3 DNA reads TGCAGCGGACAGGGGGAGACCTACGAGCAGTACTTC. Translation gives CSGQGETYEQYF.

V usage is TRBV15 and J usage is TRBJ1-2, with 7 bases fitting TRBD1. J lost 7 bases, V lost 3 bases, and 8 bases had no gene match. This CDR3 has 14 residues. CDR1 LNHNV and CDR2 YYDKDF come from the germline V gene (reference sequence). Written as DNA, the CDR3 is TGTGCCACCAGCAGCAGTACAGGGGCAGGTGGCTACACCTTC. It encodes CATSSSTGAGGYTF.

This clonotype appeared once. The CDR3 DNA is TGTGCCGCCAAAAACCGGGACTCCCCGAGCTACGAGCAGTACTTC. This gives the protein CAAKNRDSPSYEQYF. This chain links TRBV7-3 with TRBJ2-7, with a tentative D call TRBD2 (6 bases). In germline, CDR1 is SGHTA, CDR2 FQGTGA. The CDR3 spans 15 residues. Trimming stripped 11 bases from V and 3 bases from J, with 23 bases between.

V gene TRBV13 combines with J gene TRBJ1-5; the D gene is possibly TRBD1 (6 bases). The V and J ends lost 6 bases and 0 bases respectively, with 24 bases between them. CDR1 is PRHDT and CDR2 is FYEKMQ in the germline V gene (reference sequence). The CDR3 length is 19 residues. The CDR3 loop reads CASSLNRDLPSRSNQPQHF. The CDR3 region has the DNA TGTGCCAGCAGTTTAAACAGGGATCTTCCTTCGCGTAGCAATCAGCCCCAGCATTTT.